Below are 28 T cell receptor beta chains sequenced from a single sample in a study of T cells in tumors after PD-1 blockade. Clones were read by immunoSEQ multiplex PCR, and TCRdb kept only the in-frame ones, dropping some. The sample yields roughly 15,000 clones, 65% to 70% seen once. Source: tumor tissue, taken after anti-PD-1 treatment. Receptors were obtained from a human donor with cutaneous squamous cell carcinoma.

CDR3 residues: CASKELSIRNYGYTF. The CDR3 region has the DNA TGTGCCAGCAAGGAGCTATCGATAAGGAACTATGGCTACACCTTC. The chain recombines TRBV14 with TRBJ1-2; D is uncertain. V shed 7 bases and J shed 2 bases, with 17 bases lying between them. The germline V gene encodes CDR1 SGHDN and CDR2 FVKESK. The CDR3 contains 15 residues.

V is TRBV5-1 and J is TRBJ2-6; unclear D gene. The CDR3 has 15 residues. V lost 0 bases, J lost 2 bases, and 6 bases lay in between. Germline-derived CDR1 and CDR2 are SGHRS and YFSETQ. This CDR3 reads CASSLAQPGANVLTF. Here the CDR3 DNA reads TGCGCCAGCAGCTTGGCTCAGCCTGGGGCCAACGTCCTGACTTTC.

This clone turned up a few times. V usage is TRBV19 and J usage is TRBJ2-5, with D hard to call. The germline V and J ends were trimmed by 0 bases and 1 base, with 12 bases remaining between them. CDR1 is LNHDA and CDR2 is SQIVND in the germline V gene (reference sequence). This CDR3 has 16 residues. Written as DNA, the CDR3 is TGTGCCAGTAGTATAGATGCCTCAGGTTTCCAAGAGACCCAGTACTTC. Its protein is CASSIDASGFQETQYF.

The chain links TRBV19 to TRBJ1-2, with 8 positions matching TRBD1. The CDR3 covers 14 residues. Germline-derived CDR1 and CDR2 are LNHDA and SQIVND (reference sequence). V shed 3 bases and J 6 bases; nucleotides not matched to a gene: 6. The CDR3 DNA reads as TGTGCCAGTAGTATTAGCAGGGGGCGAGATGGCTACACCTTC. The encoded protein is CASSISRGRDGYTF. Supplemented by reference TRBV19 and TRBJ1-2, the full variable domain reads DGGITQSPKYLFRKEGQNVTLSCEQNLNHDAMYWYRQDPGQGLRLIYYSQIVNDFQKGDIAEGYSVSREKKESFPLTVTSAQKNPTAFYLCASSISRGRDGYTFGSGTRLTVV.

This clone was counted a few times. V and J are TRBV27 and TRBJ1-1; 7 positions match TRBD1. Germline trimming cut 5 bases from V and 2 bases from J; bases unmatched to any gene: 11. The CDR3 runs 16 residues. The V gene's germline CDR1 is MNHEY and CDR2 SMNVEV (reference sequence). CDR3 DNA sequence: TGTGCCAGCAGTCTAGGTTCGGGACAGTTAAACACTGAAGCTTTCTTT. It translates to CASSLGSGQLNTEAFF.

This sequence joins TRBV5-1 and TRBJ2-5; 10 bases are shared with TRBD2. V trimming: 0 bases; J trimming: 5 bases; junction bases outside the gene matches: 10. The germline V gene encodes CDR1 SGHRS and CDR2 YFSETQ. This CDR3 is built from 17 residues. The CDR3 DNA follows: TGCGCCAGCAGCTTGGGGGCTGGTAGCGGGGGGCCCGAGACCCAGTACTTC. It yields the protein CASSLGAGSGGPETQYF.

V gene TRBV6-5 combines with J gene TRBJ2-1; 9 nucleotides align to TRBD2. The CDR3 spans 13 residues. V shed 2 bases and J 10 bases; nucleotides not matched to a gene: 3. The germline V gene encodes CDR1 MNHEY and CDR2 SVGAGI. This CDR3 reads CASSYQLAGEQFF. Written as DNA, the CDR3 is TGTGCCAGCAGTTACCAGCTAGCGGGGGAGCAGTTCTTC.

A few counts support this clone. This chain uses TRBV5-1 with TRBJ2-7; 12 bases agree with TRBD1. The trim removed 4 bases at V and 5 bases at J, leaving 7 bases unmatched. This CDR3 has 15 amino acids. In germline, CDR1 is SGHRS, CDR2 YFSETQ. CDR3 in DNA: TGCGCCAGCAGCATCCTGGGACAGGGGGCTGACGAGCAGTACTTC. Amino acids: CASSILGQGADEQYF.

V is TRBV19 and J is TRBJ2-2, with 7 positions matching TRBD1. Per the germline V gene, CDR1 is LNHDA and CDR2 is SQIVND (reference sequence). V shed 7 bases and J 6 bases; nucleotides not matched to a gene: 5. This CDR3 comprises 13 residues. The CDR3 here is CASKRQGAGELFF. CDR3 nucleotide sequence: TGTGCCAGTAAACGGCAGGGGGCCGGGGAGCTGTTTTTT.

The J gene is TRBJ1-4, the V gene TRBV3-1 (or the pseudogene TRBV3-2); D is ambiguous. The CDR3 spans 15 residues. V gave up 1 base and J gave up 4 bases, with 10 bases separating them. The V gene's germline CDR1 is LGHDT and CDR2 YNNKEL (reference sequence). The CDR3 here is CASSQGEGLNEKLFF. CDR3 nucleotide sequence: TGTGCCAGCAGCCAAGGAGAGGGCCTTAATGAAAAACTGTTTTTT.

This clone has more than one count but fewer than ten. The J gene is TRBJ1-1, the V gene TRBV9, with 7 bases identical to TRBD1. CDR3 length: 16 amino acids. Germline-derived CDR1 and CDR2 are SGDLS and YYNGEE. V dropped 4 bases and J dropped 0; count of bases not matched to a gene: 9. The chain's CDR3 is CASSPSQGLMNTEAFF. CDR3 DNA sequence: TGTGCCAGCAGCCCATCACAGGGGCTTATGAACACTGAAGCTTTCTTT. Supplemented by reference TRBV9 and TRBJ1-1, the full variable domain reads DSGVTQTPKHLITATGQRVTLRCSPRSGDLSVYWYQQSLDQGLQFLIQYYNGEERAKGNILERFSAQQFPDLHSELNLSSLELGDSALYFCASSPSQGLMNTEAFFGQGTRLTVV.

The rearrangement links TRBV29-1 to TRBJ2-3; weak D call: TRBD2 (5 bases). V was trimmed by 5 bases and J by 3 bases, leaving 12 bases between them. CDR1 and CDR2 from the germline V gene are SQVTM and ANQGSEA. CDR3 length: 13 amino acids. The CDR3 nucleotides read TGCAGCGTTAATCCGACGGGGACAGATACGCAGTATTTT. This codes for CSVNPTGTDTQYF.

The chain links TRBV18 to TRBJ1-5; TRBD1 might be the D (6 bases). The CDR3 runs to 15 residues. With 2 bases removed from V and 2 bases from J, the gap between germline ends came to 10 bases. The germline CDR1 and CDR2 sequences are KGHSH and LQKENI. The CDR3 region has the DNA TGTGCCAGCTCACCAAGTTACAGGGGCAATCAGCCCCAGCATTTT. Translating gives CASSPSYRGNQPQHF.

The rearrangement links TRBV15 to TRBJ1-2; perhaps TRBD1 as D (5 bases). Trimming took 6 bases from V and 1 from J, leaving 9 bases between them. Looked up from germline, CDR1 is LNHNV and CDR2 is YYDKDF (reference sequence). This CDR3 is 13 amino acids long. The CDR3 region is CATRGGVNYGYTF. The CDR3 DNA reads TGTGCCACCAGGGGGGGGGTTAACTATGGCTACACCTTC.

This clone has just a few counts. The chain has TRBV7-6 and TRBJ2-5, with no clear D. Trimming took 5 bases from V and 5 from J, leaving 18 bases between them. Germline V CDR1 and CDR2: SGHVS, FNYEAQ. The CDR3 totals 15 residues. The DNA for the CDR3 is TGTGCCAGCAGCATTAATACCAACCCCGGGGAGACCCAGTACTTC. Its protein product is CASSINTNPGETQYF. The full variable domain, completed using reference TRBV7-6 and TRBJ2-5, is GAGVSQSPRYKVTKRGQDVALRCDPISGHVSLYWYRQALGQGPEFLTYFNYEAQQDKSGLPNDRFSAERPEGSISTLTIQRTEQRDSAMYRCASSINTNPGETQYFGPGTRLLVL.

V usage is TRBV14 and J usage is TRBJ1-1; D is perhaps TRBD1 (5 bases). Germline loops: CDR1 SGHDN, CDR2 FVKESK. Trimming cost V 6 bases and J 0 bases, with 11 bases left between them. The CDR3 loop spans 14 amino acids. CDR3: CASSRAGMNTEAFF. In nucleotides, the CDR3 is TGTGCCAGCAGTAGGGCAGGGATGAACACTGAAGCTTTCTTT. Based on the CDR3 plus reference TRBV14 and TRBJ1-1, the full variable domain is EAGVTQFPSHSVIEKGQTVTLRCDPISGHDNLYWYRRVMGKEIKFLLHFVKESKQDESGMPNNRFLAERTGGTYSTLKVQPAELEDSGVYFCASSRAGMNTEAFFGQGTRLTVV.

J is TRBJ2-3 and V is TRBV28, with TRBD1 matching 7 bases. The CDR3 covers 12 residues. Germline V gene sequence: CDR1 MDHEN, CDR2 SYDVKM. Trimming cost V 6 bases and J 6 bases; bases outside gene matches: 3. The CDR3, as DNA: TGTGCCAGCAGGTTACAGGGGGATACGCAGTATTTT. Translation gives CASRLQGDTQYF.

V usage is TRBV2 and J usage is TRBJ2-3; 13 bases line up with TRBD2. Germline trimming cut 6 bases from V and 5 bases from J; bases unmatched to any gene: 8. The CDR3 is 16 amino acids. Germline lookup yields CDR1 SNHLY and CDR2 FYNNEI. DNA of the CDR3: TGTGCCAGCAGAGAGGGACTAGCGGGGTGGAGAGATACGCAGTATTTT. This translates into CASREGLAGWRDTQYF.

The chain employs TRBV6-4 and TRBJ2-3, with 10 bases aligning to TRBD1. The germline V gene has CDR1 MRHNA and CDR2 SNTAGT. CDR3 size: 14 residues. The V and J ends lost 2 bases and 4 bases, in that order; junction bases with no gene match: 0. The CDR3 DNA follows: TGTGCCAGCAGTGACGGACAGGGGGCAGATACGCAGTATTTT. Protein: CASSDGQGADTQYF.

The table lists this clone with a count of one. The chain carries TRBV12-5 and TRBJ2-7; D is possibly TRBD2 (8 bases). The CDR3 covers 17 residues. Germline CDR1 LGHNT, CDR2 FRNRAP. With 2 bases removed from V and 2 bases from J, the gap between germline ends came to 19 bases. In DNA, the CDR3 is TGTGCTAGTGGTTTGCCCCAGGGGGGGACTAGGACCTACGAGCAGTACTTC. This encodes CASGLPQGGTRTYEQYF.

The table lists this clone with a few counts. The rearrangement links TRBV10-3 to TRBJ2-7; TRBD2 matches 8 bases. The CDR3 extends over 16 amino acids. Per germline, CDR1 ENHRY and CDR2 SYGVKD. Trimming at V came to 0 bases and at J to 4 bases, leaving 8 bases not matched to a gene. The CDR3 region has the DNA TGTGCCATCAGTGAGTCCGGGGTAGCGGGGAAGTACGAGCAGTACTTC. This gives the protein CAISESGVAGKYEQYF.

This clone has just a few counts. The chain couples TRBV5-4 to TRBJ1-5; D is ambiguous. Trimming took 6 bases from V and 0 from J, leaving 22 bases between them. The CDR3 sequence is 18 residues long. Germline CDR1 SGHNT, CDR2 YYREEE (reference sequence). CDR3 sequence reads: CASKGRRPPRYSNQPQHF. The DNA for the CDR3 is TGTGCCAGCAAAGGGCGGCGGCCGCCGCGGTATAGCAATCAGCCCCAGCATTTT.

V usage is TRBV7-2 and J usage is TRBJ2-4, with D maybe TRBD2 (5 bases). The CDR3 has 14 amino acids. Germline-derived CDR1 and CDR2 are SGHTA and FQGNSA. V lost 6 bases and J lost 0, with 9 bases in between. The CDR3 region is CASREAVAKNIQYF. DNA for the CDR3: TGTGCCAGCAGGGAGGCAGTAGCCAAAAACATTCAGTACTTC.

This chain links TRBV4-1 with TRBJ1-1, with D maybe TRBD1 (5 bases). V dropped 0 bases and J dropped 4 bases, with 18 bases sitting between them. The CDR3 is 17 residues long. Germline-derived CDR1 and CDR2 are MGHRA and YSYEKL. The CDR3 is CASSQDGQGIRTTEAFF. The CDR3 region has the DNA TGCGCCAGCAGCCAAGATGGACAAGGGATCCGGACCACTGAAGCTTTCTTT.

This clone was seen a handful of times. CDR3 loop: CASSFGQGGNTIYF. In DNA form, the CDR3 reads TGTGCCAGCAGTTTTGGACAGGGGGGAAACACCATATATTTT. This sequence joins TRBV7-6 and TRBJ1-3; TRBD1 agrees at 9 bases. The length of the CDR3 is 14 residues. J lost 4 bases, V lost 6 bases, and 4 bases had no gene match. Germline V gene sequence: CDR1 SGHVS, CDR2 FNYEAQ.

This clone was counted only a few times. This chain joins TRBV28 and TRBJ2-5, with 8 nucleotides matching TRBD1. J was trimmed by 5 bases and V by 5 bases; bases with no gene match: 13. Per germline, CDR1 MDHEN and CDR2 SYDVKM. CDR3 size: 16 residues. CDR3: CASSPARTGYRETQYF. CDR3 sequence (DNA): TGTGCCAGCAGTCCCGCCCGGACAGGGTATCGGGAGACCCAGTACTTC.

V usage is TRBV7-2 and J usage is TRBJ2-3; the D gene is possibly TRBD1 (6 bases). Germline V gene data show CDR1 as SGHTA and CDR2 as FQGNSA. V shed 8 bases and J shed 4 bases, with 13 bases lying between them. The CDR3 totals 13 residues. The CDR3 loop reads CASGTGIPDTQYF. CDR3 coding DNA: TGTGCCAGCGGCACAGGGATTCCAGATACGCAGTATTTT.

CDR3 coding DNA: TGTGCCAGTAACTCTAGGGACGGACCCTACGAGCAGTACTTC. Translating it yields CASNSRDGPYEQYF. The genes are TRBV19 and TRBJ2-7, with D perhaps TRBD1 or TRBD2 (5 bases each). Germline V gene data show CDR1 as LNHDA and CDR2 as SQIVND (reference sequence). V was shortened by 7 bases and J by 2 bases, with 15 bases between the two germline ends. The length of the CDR3 is 14 residues.